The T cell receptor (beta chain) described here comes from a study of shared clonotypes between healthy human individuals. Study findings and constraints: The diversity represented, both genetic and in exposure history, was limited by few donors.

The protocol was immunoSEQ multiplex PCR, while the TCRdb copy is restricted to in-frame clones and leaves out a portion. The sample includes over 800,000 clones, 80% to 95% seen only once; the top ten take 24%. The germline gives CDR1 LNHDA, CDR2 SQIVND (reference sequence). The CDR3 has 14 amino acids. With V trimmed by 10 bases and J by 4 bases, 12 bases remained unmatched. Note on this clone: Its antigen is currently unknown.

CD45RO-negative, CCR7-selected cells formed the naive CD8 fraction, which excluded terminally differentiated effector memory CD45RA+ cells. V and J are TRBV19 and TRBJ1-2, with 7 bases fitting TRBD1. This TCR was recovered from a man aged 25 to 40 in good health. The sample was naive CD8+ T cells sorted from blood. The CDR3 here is CATRQGFGLYGYTF. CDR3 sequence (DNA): TGTGCCACCCGACAGGGATTCGGACTCTATGGCTACACCTTC.